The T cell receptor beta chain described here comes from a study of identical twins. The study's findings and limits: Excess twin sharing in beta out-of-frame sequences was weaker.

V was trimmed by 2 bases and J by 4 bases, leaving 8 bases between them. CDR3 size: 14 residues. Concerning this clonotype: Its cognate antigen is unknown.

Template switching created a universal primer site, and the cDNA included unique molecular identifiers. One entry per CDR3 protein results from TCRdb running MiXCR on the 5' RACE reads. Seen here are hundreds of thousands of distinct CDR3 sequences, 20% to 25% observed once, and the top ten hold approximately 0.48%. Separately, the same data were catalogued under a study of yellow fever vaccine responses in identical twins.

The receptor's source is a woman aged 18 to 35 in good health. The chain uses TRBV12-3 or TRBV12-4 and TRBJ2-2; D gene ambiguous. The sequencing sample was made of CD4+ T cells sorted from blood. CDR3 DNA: TGTGCCAGCAGTTTACAGAGTGTCACCGGGGAGCTGTTTTTT. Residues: CASSLQSVTGELFF.